Below are 30 T cell receptor beta chains sequenced from a single sample in a study of beta chain features in type 1 diabetes. General study points: TCRB CDR3s were moderately but significantly shorter in Type 1 diabetes patients in all four CD4+ subsets.

These receptors lack a known antigen. Expressed TCRB transcripts were sequenced because the entire RNA isolate underwent reverse transcription. Libraries were prepared by immunoSEQ multiplex PCR; TCRdb keeps only in-frame clonotypes and omits some of them. This table holds some 700,000 clones, around 15% found once. Sequencing was carried out using naive CD4+ T cells from blood. The receptor source for this set is a man aged 18 to 35 with type 1 diabetes.

The V gene is TRBV19, the J gene TRBJ2-1; a weak D match, TRBD1 (5 bases). Germline V lookup: CDR1 LNHDA, CDR2 SQIVND (reference sequence). The V and J ends lost 1 base and 9 bases respectively, with 13 bases between them. The CDR3 covers 14 residues. This CDR3 is CASSIVQGRIEQFF. In DNA, the CDR3 is TGTGCCAGTAGTATAGTGCAGGGCCGTATTGAGCAGTTCTTC. The whole variable domain, filled in from reference TRBV19 and TRBJ2-1, reads DGGITQSPKYLFRKEGQNVTLSCEQNLNHDAMYWYRQDPGQGLRLIYYSQIVNDFQKGDIAEGYSVSREKKESFPLTVTSAQKNPTAFYLCASSIVQGRIEQFFGPGTRLTVL.

V usage is TRBV29-1 and J usage is TRBJ2-3; weak D call: TRBD1 (6 bases). In germline, CDR1 is SQVTM, CDR2 ANQGSEA. Trimming shortened V by 6 bases and J by 6 bases, and 16 bases separated the two germline ends. The CDR3 spans 13 residues. CDR3 amino acids: CSVARGQMDTQYF. As DNA, the CDR3 is TGCAGCGTCGCCAGGGGTCAAATGGATACGCAGTATTTT.

This clone was seen a few times. J is TRBJ1-6 and V is TRBV20-1; D unclear. V was pared by 1 base and J by 14 bases, with 9 bases between. CDR3 length: 11 amino acids. Germline V gene lookup returns CDR1 DFQATT and CDR2 SNEGSKA (reference sequence). The CDR3 protein is CSARVWQSLHF. DNA for the CDR3: TGCAGTGCTAGAGTTTGGCAGTCCCTCCACTTT.

This clone was seen a few times. The chain recombines TRBV10-3 with TRBJ2-3; 9 bases fit TRBD2. Per germline, CDR1 ENHRY and CDR2 SYGVKD. CDR3 length equals 14 residues. Losses at the gene ends were 7 bases for V and 2 bases for J; bases not matched to a gene: 4. The CDR3 coding sequence is TGTGCCATCACCAGCGGGGGGCTCACAGATACGCAGTATTTT. It specifies CAITSGGLTDTQYF.

This clone has only a few counts. This sequence joins TRBV10-1 and TRBJ2-1; D not certain. The CDR3 has 11 residues. From germline, CDR1 is WNHNN and CDR2 SYGVQD (reference sequence). Trimming left V 0 bases short and J 10 bases short, with 4 bases between. The CDR3, as DNA: TGCGCCAGCAGTGAGTCCCAGGAGCAGTTCTTC. Its translation: CASSESQEQFF.

The genes are TRBV6-5 and TRBJ2-7; TRBD1 aligns across 7 bases. The V and J ends lost 6 bases and 2 bases, in that order; junction bases with no gene match: 7. CDR1 MNHEY and CDR2 SVGAGI come from the germline V gene. The CDR3 consists of 14 residues. The CDR3 protein is CASSPGQAPYEQYF. The DNA of the CDR3 is TGTGCCAGCAGCCCCGGACAGGCCCCCTACGAGCAGTACTTC.

The genes are TRBV27 and TRBJ1-1; D is ambiguous. With 5 bases removed from V and 7 bases from J, the gap between germline ends came to 17 bases. This CDR3 has 14 amino acids. Germline CDR1 MNHEY, CDR2 SMNVEV (reference sequence). The CDR3 here is CASSLDTPFDEAFF. DNA of the CDR3: TGTGCCAGCAGTCTAGACACGCCGTTCGATGAAGCTTTCTTT.

This clone was seen a few times. V gene TRBV5-6 combines with J gene TRBJ2-1, with D possibly being TRBD1 or TRBD2 (6 bases each). Per germline, CDR1 SGHDT and CDR2 YYEEEE. V was pared by 3 bases and J by 9 bases, with 7 bases between. The CDR3 length is 11 residues. The CDR3 reads CASSWGAEQFF. The CDR3 DNA reads TGTGCCAGCAGCTGGGGGGCTGAGCAGTTCTTC.

J is TRBJ1-2 and V is TRBV15, with no clear D. V shed 1 base and J shed 12 bases, with 18 bases lying between them. CDR1 is LNHNV, CDR2 YYDKDF, per germline (reference sequence). The CDR3 extends over 14 amino acids. This CDR3 reads CATSRGMEPIPHTF. CDR3 nucleotides: TGTGCCACCAGCAGAGGCATGGAGCCTATCCCCCACACCTTC.

This CDR3 is CASSSLLAGSGWFF. The CDR3 coding sequence is TGTGCCAGCAGTTCCCTGCTAGCGGGGAGCGGGTGGTTCTTC. The gene calls are TRBV27 and TRBJ2-1; 9 bases are a match to TRBD2. There are 14 residues in the CDR3. Germline lookup yields CDR1 MNHEY and CDR2 SMNVEV (reference sequence). V was pared by 4 bases and J by 15 bases, with 13 bases of the junction left unmatched.

This clone was observed a few times. The chain employs TRBV25-1 and TRBJ2-1; D is unresolved. V dropped 6 bases and J dropped 4 bases, with 16 bases sitting between them. CDR3 length equals 15 residues. Germline values: CDR1 MGHDK, CDR2 SYGVNS. The CDR3 region is CASRPGLGPYNEQFF. CDR3 DNA sequence: TGTGCCAGCAGACCCGGGCTAGGCCCGTACAATGAGCAGTTCTTC.

This clone was found a few times. This chain uses TRBV6-1 with TRBJ1-6; perhaps TRBD1 as D (6 bases). The germline gives CDR1 MNHNS, CDR2 SASEGT. V shed 8 bases and J shed 8 bases, with 13 bases lying between them. The CDR3 has 13 amino acids. This chain's CDR3 is CASYRAGDSPLHF. In DNA form, the CDR3 reads TGTGCCAGCTACAGGGCCGGGGATTCACCCCTCCACTTT.

This clone has only a few counts. The chain carries TRBV7-9 and TRBJ2-5; 7 nucleotides match TRBD2. This CDR3 comprises 14 residues. Germline CDR1 is SEHNR and CDR2 is FQNEAQ (reference sequence). V lost 4 bases to trimming and J lost 2 bases; unmatched junction nucleotides: 4. The CDR3 loop is CASSYRGGQETQYF. CDR3 in DNA: TGTGCCAGCAGCTACCGGGGAGGGCAAGAGACCCAGTACTTC. The complete variable domain, with remaining parts taken from reference TRBV7-9 and TRBJ2-5, reads DTGVSQNPRHKITKRGQNVTFRCDPISEHNRLYWYRQTLGQGPEFLTYFQNEAQLEKSRLLSDRFSAERPKGSFSTLEIQRTEQGDSAMYLCASSYRGGQETQYFGPGTRLLVL.

The genes are TRBV4-2 and TRBJ1-5, with D possibly TRBD1 on 5 matching bases. In germline, CDR1 is LGHNA, CDR2 YNFKEQ. Trimming took off 0 bases at V and 3 bases at J, with 9 bases between the two ends. There are 15 residues in the CDR3. CDR3 DNA: TGTGCCAGCAGCCAAGATGGGGCCTACAATCAGCCCCAGCATTTT. Translating it yields CASSQDGAYNQPQHF.

The chain has TRBV11-2 and TRBJ2-7; perhaps TRBD2 as D (5 bases). The CDR3 is 15 amino acids. The germline V gene has CDR1 SGHAT and CDR2 FQNNGV. Trimming took off 0 bases at V and 2 bases at J, with 11 bases between the two ends. Written as DNA, the CDR3 is TGTGCCAGCAGCTTAGAGTTAGTAGCGACCTACGAGCAGTACTTC. Translation gives CASSLELVATYEQYF.

This clone turned up a few times. The chain uses TRBV6-1 and TRBJ2-3, with unresolved D. The V gene lost 2 bases and the J gene lost 3 bases, with 6 bases spanning the gap. The V gene's germline CDR1 is MNHNS and CDR2 SASEGT. This CDR3 is 13 amino acids long. The CDR3 is CASSELWTDTQYF. CDR3 DNA sequence: TGTGCCAGCAGTGAACTCTGGACAGATACGCAGTATTTT.

This clone was observed a handful of times. The chain uses TRBV30 and TRBJ2-2; D may match TRBD1 or TRBD2 (5 bases each). Trimming left V 3 bases short and J 0 bases short, with 5 bases between. The germline V gene has CDR1 GTSNPN and CDR2 SVGIG (reference sequence). This CDR3 is 13 amino acids long. Here the CDR3 DNA reads TGTGCCTGGAGGGGACCGAACACCGGGGAGCTGTTTTTT. It is translated as CAWRGPNTGELFF. The variable domain in full, with the rest retrieved from reference TRBV30 and TRBJ2-2, is SQTIHQWPATLVQPVGSPLSLECTVEGTSNPNLYWYRQAAGRGLQLLFYSVGIGQISSEVPQNLSASRPQDRQFILSSKKLLLSDSGFYLCAWRGPNTGELFFGEGSRLTVL.

This clone occurred a few times. This sequence joins TRBV7-6 and TRBJ2-7; 9 positions agree with TRBD1. Trimming took 2 bases from V and 4 from J; bases not matched to a gene: 6. The CDR3 contains 15 residues. Per germline, CDR1 SGHVS and CDR2 FNYEAQ. The CDR3 loop is CASSLRTGEEYEQYF. CDR3 nucleotide sequence: TGTGCCAGCAGCTTACGGACAGGGGAGGAATACGAGCAGTACTTC. Full variable domain (outside the CDR3, taken from reference TRBV7-6 and TRBJ2-7): GAGVSQSPRYKVTKRGQDVALRCDPISGHVSLYWYRQALGQGPEFLTYFNYEAQQDKSGLPNDRFSAERPEGSISTLTIQRTEQRDSAMYRCASSLRTGEEYEQYFGPGTRLTVT.

This clone was seen more than once but under ten times. This specimen includes other DNA sequences encoding the same CDR3. V is TRBV18 and J is TRBJ2-3; D call uncertain. V lost 0 bases and J 0 bases, leaving 7 bases between the germline ends. The CDR3 runs 15 residues. The germline gives CDR1 KGHSH, CDR2 LQKENI. The CDR3 coding sequence is TGTGCCAGCTCACCACCGGGCAGGAGCACAGATACGCAGTATTTT. Translation: CASSPPGRSTDTQYF.

The V call is TRBV30, the J call TRBJ1-6; D is ambiguous. Germline lookup yields CDR1 GTSNPN and CDR2 SVGIG (reference sequence). The CDR3 covers 13 residues. With 3 bases removed from V and 7 bases from J, the gap between germline ends came to 10 bases. CDR3 residues: CAWRVSDNSPLHF. CDR3 coding DNA: TGTGCCTGGAGGGTTTCCGACAATTCACCCCTCCACTTT.

This clone was seen a handful of times. The chain is built from TRBV7-9 and TRBJ2-2, with a weak D call TRBD2 (5 bases). The CDR3 is made up of 18 amino acids. Deletions cut 5 bases from V and 2 bases from J, with 21 bases between. Germline CDR1 and CDR2: SEHNR and FQNEAQ (reference sequence). The CDR3 here is CASSPSGTRLVNTGELFF. In DNA form, the CDR3 reads TGTGCCAGCAGCCCCAGCGGCACACGTCTAGTCAACACCGGGGAGCTGTTTTTT.

This chain uses TRBV10-3 with TRBJ2-5; TRBD1 agrees at 9 bases. The CDR3 contains 14 residues. J was trimmed by 5 bases and V by 6 bases; bases with no gene match: 7. In germline, CDR1 is ENHRY, CDR2 SYGVKD. The CDR3 coding sequence is TGTGCCATCAGCAGGGGACAGGGAGAGGAGACCCAGTACTTC. It yields the protein CAISRGQGEETQYF.

In this sample, this clone turned up a few times. The chain joins TRBV6-1 to TRBJ2-1; TRBD2 might be the D (6 bases). The germline V and J ends were trimmed by 8 bases and 7 bases, with 18 bases remaining between them. CDR1 and CDR2 (germline): MNHNS, SASEGT. This CDR3 has 14 residues. CDR3 nucleotides: TGTGCCAGCCGTAGCGGAGAAGTTAGGAATGAGCAGTTCTTC. It is translated as CASRSGEVRNEQFF.

V and J are TRBV6-1 and TRBJ1-2, with 7 bases that match TRBD1. In germline, CDR1 is MNHNS, CDR2 SASEGT. CDR3 length: 13 amino acids. V shed 5 bases and J 5 bases; nucleotides not matched to a gene: 5. CDR3 nucleotides: TGTGCCAGCAGTCACGACAGGGTGTATGGCTACACCTTC. Its protein product is CASSHDRVYGYTF.

As concerns this clone: Other DNA sequences in this sample translate to the same CDR3. This chain connects TRBV7-2 to TRBJ1-1; D is ambiguous. With 1 base removed from V and 2 bases from J, the gap between germline ends came to 5 bases. The CDR3 is made up of 13 amino acids. Germline V gene data show CDR1 as SGHTA and CDR2 as FQGNSA. CDR3 region: CASSLEANTEAFF. The CDR3 coding sequence is TGTGCCAGCAGCTTAGAGGCAAACACTGAAGCTTTCTTT.

V gene TRBV9 combines with J gene TRBJ2-1; D gene unclear. Germline CDR1 is SGDLS and CDR2 is YYNGEE. Between the trimmed V and J ends, which lost 2 bases and 0 bases, there was a span of 9 bases. This CDR3 region has 15 residues. The CDR3 reads CASSVEAPSYNEQFF. The CDR3 DNA follows: TGTGCCAGCAGCGTTGAAGCACCCTCCTACAATGAGCAGTTCTTC. The full variable domain, its missing parts supplied by reference TRBV9 and TRBJ2-1, is DSGVTQTPKHLITATGQRVTLRCSPRSGDLSVYWYQQSLDQGLQFLIQYYNGEERAKGNILERFSAQQFPDLHSELNLSSLELGDSALYFCASSVEAPSYNEQFFGPGTRLTVL.

This clone was recorded a few times. The V call is TRBV5-6, the J call TRBJ1-1, with TRBD1 as a possible D gene (5 bases). This CDR3 is 17 amino acids long. The germline CDR1 and CDR2 sequences are SGHDT and YYEEEE. With 3 bases removed from V and 1 base from J, the gap between germline ends came to 19 bases. The chain's CDR3 is CASSYTPGRMKNTEAFF. CDR3 DNA: TGTGCCAGCAGCTATACCCCGGGACGGATGAAGAACACTGAAGCTTTCTTT.

V gene TRBV5-1 combines with J gene TRBJ1-1, with TRBD1 matching over 7 bases. Germline CDR1 and CDR2: SGHRS and YFSETQ. V shed 4 bases, J shed 0 bases, and the junction held 12 bases outside the gene matches. There are 17 residues in the CDR3. In DNA form, the CDR3 reads TGCGCCAGCAGCCCTGACAGGGCGTCGTGGATGAACACTGAAGCTTTCTTT. Translation gives CASSPDRASWMNTEAFF.

The chain joins TRBV18 to TRBJ2-5; D tentatively fits TRBD1 or TRBD2 (5 bases each). Trimming shortened V by 2 bases and J by 5 bases, and 12 bases separated the two germline ends. CDR3 length: 14 amino acids. CDR1 and CDR2 (germline): KGHSH, LQKENI. CDR3 bases: TGTGCCAGCTCACCAGGGGCAGGGACCGAGACCCAGTACTTC. Translating gives CASSPGAGTETQYF.

The rearrangement joins TRBV5-6 to TRBJ2-3; D perhaps matches TRBD2 (5 bases). V was shortened by 4 bases and J by 0 bases, with 12 bases between the two germline ends. Germline V gives CDR1 SGHDT, CDR2 YYEEEE. This CDR3 contains 15 residues. CDR3 DNA: TGTGCCAGCAGCCCCTGGGGAGCTAGCACAGATACGCAGTATTTT. Encoded protein: CASSPWGASTDTQYF. Filled out from reference TRBV5-6 and TRBJ2-3, the complete variable domain reads DAGVTQSPTHLIKTRGQQVTLRCSPKSGHDTVSWYQQALGQGPQFIFQYYEEEERQRGNFPDRFSGHQFPNYSSELNVNALLLGDSALYLCASSPWGASTDTQYFGPGTRLTVL.